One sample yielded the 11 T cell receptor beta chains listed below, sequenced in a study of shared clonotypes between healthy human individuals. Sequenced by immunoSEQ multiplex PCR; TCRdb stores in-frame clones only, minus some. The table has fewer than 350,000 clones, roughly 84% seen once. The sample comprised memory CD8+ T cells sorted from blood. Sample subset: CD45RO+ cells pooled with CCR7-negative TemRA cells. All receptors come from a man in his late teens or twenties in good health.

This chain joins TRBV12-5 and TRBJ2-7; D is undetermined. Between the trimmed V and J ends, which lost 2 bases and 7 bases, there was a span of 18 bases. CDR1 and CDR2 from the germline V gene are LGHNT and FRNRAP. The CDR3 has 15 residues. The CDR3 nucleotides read TGTGCTAGTGGTTTGTTCCCAGATCCCCCTGAGGAGCAGTACTTC. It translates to CASGLFPDPPEEQYF.

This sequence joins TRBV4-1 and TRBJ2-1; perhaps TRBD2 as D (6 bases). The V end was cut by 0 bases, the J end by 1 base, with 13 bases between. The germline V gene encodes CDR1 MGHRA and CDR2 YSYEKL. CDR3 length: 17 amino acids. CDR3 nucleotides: TGCGCCAGCAGCCAAGATCGGGCGGGACCTTCCTACAATGAGCAGTTCTTC. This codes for CASSQDRAGPSYNEQFF.

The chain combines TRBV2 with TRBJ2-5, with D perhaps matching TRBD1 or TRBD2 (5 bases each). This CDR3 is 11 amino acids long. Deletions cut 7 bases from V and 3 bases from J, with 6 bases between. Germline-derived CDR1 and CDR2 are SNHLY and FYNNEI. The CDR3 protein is CASMGEETQYF. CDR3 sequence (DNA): TGTGCCAGCATGGGGGAAGAGACCCAGTACTTC.

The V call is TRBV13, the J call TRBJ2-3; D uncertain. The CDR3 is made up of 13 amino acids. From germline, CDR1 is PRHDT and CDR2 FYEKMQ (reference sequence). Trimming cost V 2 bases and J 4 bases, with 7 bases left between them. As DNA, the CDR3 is TGTGCCAGCAGCTTACGGTCTGCAGATACGCAGTATTTT. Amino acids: CASSLRSADTQYF.

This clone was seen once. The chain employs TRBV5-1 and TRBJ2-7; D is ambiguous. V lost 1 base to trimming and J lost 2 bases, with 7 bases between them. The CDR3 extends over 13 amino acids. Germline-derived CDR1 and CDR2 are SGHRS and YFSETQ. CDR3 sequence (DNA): TGCGCCAGCAGCTTGCAGAGGCCCTACGAGCAGTACTTC. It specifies CASSLQRPYEQYF.

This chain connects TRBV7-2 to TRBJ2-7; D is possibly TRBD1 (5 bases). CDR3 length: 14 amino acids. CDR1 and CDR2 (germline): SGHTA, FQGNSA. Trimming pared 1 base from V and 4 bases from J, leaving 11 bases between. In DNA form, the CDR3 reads TGTGCCAGCAGCTTAGGCAGGGAATGGTACGAGCAGTACTTC. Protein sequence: CASSLGREWYEQYF.

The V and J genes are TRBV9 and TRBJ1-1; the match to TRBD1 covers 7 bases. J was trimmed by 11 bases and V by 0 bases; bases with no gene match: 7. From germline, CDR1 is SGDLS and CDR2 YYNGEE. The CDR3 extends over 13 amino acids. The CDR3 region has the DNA TGTGCCAGCAGCGTAGCTACGGGGACAGCCGCTTTCTTT. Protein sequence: CASSVATGTAAFF.

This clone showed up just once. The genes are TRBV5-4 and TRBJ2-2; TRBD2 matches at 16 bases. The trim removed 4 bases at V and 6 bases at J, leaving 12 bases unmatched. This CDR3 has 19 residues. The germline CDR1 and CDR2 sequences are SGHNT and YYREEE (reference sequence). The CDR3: CASSPGLAGGPIKAGELFF. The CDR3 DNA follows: TGTGCCAGCAGCCCGGGACTAGCGGGAGGGCCGATAAAGGCCGGGGAGCTGTTTTTT.

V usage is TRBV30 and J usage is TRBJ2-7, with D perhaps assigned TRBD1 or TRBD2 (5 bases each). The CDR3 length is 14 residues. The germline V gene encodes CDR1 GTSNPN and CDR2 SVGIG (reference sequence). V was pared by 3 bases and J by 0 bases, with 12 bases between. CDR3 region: CAWSNRDGSYEQYF. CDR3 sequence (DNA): TGTGCCTGGAGCAACCGGGACGGCTCCTACGAGCAGTACTTC.

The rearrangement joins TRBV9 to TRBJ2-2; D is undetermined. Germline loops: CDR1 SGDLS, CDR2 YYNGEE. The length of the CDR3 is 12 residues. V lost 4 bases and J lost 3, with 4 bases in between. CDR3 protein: CASSTHTGELFF. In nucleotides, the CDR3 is TGTGCCAGCAGCACCCACACCGGGGAGCTGTTTTTT.

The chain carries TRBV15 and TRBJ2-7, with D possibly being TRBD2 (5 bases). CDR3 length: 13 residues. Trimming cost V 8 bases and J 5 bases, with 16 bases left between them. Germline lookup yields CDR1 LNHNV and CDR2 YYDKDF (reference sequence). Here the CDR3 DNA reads TGTGCCACCGGTATTTTAGGGAGCCACGAGCAGTACTTC. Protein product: CATGILGSHEQYF.